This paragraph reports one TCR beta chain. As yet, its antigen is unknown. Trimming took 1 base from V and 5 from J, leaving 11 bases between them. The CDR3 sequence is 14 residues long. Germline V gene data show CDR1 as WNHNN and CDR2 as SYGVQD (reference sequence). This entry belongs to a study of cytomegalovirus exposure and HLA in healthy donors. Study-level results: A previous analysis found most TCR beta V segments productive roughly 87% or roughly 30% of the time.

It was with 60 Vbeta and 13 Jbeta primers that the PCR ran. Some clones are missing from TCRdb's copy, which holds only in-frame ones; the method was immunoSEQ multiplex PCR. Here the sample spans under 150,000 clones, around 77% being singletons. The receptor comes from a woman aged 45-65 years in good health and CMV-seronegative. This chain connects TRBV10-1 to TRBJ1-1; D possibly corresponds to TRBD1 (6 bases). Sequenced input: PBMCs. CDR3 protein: CASSEYRDGTEAFF. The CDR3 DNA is TGCGCCAGCAGTGAGTACAGGGATGGAACTGAAGCTTTCTTT.